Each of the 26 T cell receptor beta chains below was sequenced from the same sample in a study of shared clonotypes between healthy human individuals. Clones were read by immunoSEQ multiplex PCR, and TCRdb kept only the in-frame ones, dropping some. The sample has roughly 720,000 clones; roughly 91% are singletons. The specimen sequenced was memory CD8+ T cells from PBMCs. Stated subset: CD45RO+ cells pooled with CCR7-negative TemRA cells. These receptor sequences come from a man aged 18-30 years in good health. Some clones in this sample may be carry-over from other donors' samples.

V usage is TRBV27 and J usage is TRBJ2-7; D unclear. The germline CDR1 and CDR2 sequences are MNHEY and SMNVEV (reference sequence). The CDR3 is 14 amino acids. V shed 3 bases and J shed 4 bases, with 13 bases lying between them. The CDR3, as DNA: TGTGCCAGCAGTTTCTTGCTGGGATCTTACGAGCAGTACTTC. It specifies CASSFLLGSYEQYF.

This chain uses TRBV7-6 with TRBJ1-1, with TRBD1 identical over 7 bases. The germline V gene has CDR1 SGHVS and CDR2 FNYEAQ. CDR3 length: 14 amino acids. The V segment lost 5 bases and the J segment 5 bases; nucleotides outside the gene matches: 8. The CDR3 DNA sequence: TGTGCCAGCAGCCCTACGAGGGGGCTGACTGAAGCTTTCTTT. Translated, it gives CASSPTRGLTEAFF. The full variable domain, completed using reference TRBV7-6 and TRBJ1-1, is GAGVSQSPRYKVTKRGQDVALRCDPISGHVSLYWYRQALGQGPEFLTYFNYEAQQDKSGLPNDRFSAERPEGSISTLTIQRTEQRDSAMYRCASSPTRGLTEAFFGQGTRLTVV.

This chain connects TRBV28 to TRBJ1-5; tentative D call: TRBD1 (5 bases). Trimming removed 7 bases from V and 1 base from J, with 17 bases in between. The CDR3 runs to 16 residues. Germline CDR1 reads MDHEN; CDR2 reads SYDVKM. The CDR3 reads CASIQTAGLSNQPQHF. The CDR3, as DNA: TGTGCCAGCATCCAAACGGCAGGGTTGAGCAATCAGCCCCAGCATTTT.

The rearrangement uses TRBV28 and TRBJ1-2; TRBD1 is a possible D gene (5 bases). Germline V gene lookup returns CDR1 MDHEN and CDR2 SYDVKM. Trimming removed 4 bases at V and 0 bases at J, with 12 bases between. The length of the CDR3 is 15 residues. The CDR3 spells CASSWWLGPNYGYTF. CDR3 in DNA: TGTGCCAGCAGTTGGTGGCTGGGGCCTAACTATGGCTACACCTTC.

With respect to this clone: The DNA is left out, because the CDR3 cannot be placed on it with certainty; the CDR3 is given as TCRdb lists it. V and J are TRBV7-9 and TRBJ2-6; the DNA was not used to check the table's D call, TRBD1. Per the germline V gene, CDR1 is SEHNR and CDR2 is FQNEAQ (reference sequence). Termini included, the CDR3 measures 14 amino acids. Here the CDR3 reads CASSYTFGANVLTF.

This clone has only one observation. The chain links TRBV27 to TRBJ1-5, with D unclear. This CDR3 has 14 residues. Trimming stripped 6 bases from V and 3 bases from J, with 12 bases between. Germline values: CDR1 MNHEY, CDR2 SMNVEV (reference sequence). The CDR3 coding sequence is TGTGCCAGCAGGACCGGTCAGGCCAATCAGCCCCAGCATTTT. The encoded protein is CASRTGQANQPQHF.

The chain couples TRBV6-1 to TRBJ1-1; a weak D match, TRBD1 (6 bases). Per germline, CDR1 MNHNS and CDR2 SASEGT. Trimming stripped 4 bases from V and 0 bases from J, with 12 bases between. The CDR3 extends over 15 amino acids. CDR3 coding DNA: TGTGCCAGCAGTGCTCCGGGACATCTGAACACTGAAGCTTTCTTT. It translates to CASSAPGHLNTEAFF.

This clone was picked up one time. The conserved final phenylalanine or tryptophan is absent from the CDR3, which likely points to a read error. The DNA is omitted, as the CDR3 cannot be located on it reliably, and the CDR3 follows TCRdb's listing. CDR3 amino acids: CASSEALRGQLLRI. The chain employs TRBV2 and TRBJ2-7; TRBD1 is the table's D call, not checked against the DNA. The V gene's germline CDR1 is SNHLY and CDR2 FYNNEI. Counting both end residues, the CDR3 totals 14 amino acids.

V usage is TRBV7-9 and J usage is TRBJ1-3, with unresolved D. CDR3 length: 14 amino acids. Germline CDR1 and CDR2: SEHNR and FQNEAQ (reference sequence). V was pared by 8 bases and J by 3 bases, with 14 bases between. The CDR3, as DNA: TGTGCCAGCTACCTTGGAGGGCTTGGAAACACCATATATTTT. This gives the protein CASYLGGLGNTIYF. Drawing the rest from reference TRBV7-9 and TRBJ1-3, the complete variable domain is DTGVSQNPRHKITKRGQNVTFRCDPISEHNRLYWYRQTLGQGPEFLTYFQNEAQLEKSRLLSDRFSAERPKGSFSTLEIQRTEQGDSAMYLCASYLGGLGNTIYFGEGSWLTVV.

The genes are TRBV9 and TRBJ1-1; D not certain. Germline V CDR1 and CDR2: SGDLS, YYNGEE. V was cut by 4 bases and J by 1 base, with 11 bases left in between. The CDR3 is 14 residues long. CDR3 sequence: CASSPKGRNTEAFF. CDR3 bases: TGTGCCAGCAGCCCCAAGGGTAGGAACACTGAAGCTTTCTTT.

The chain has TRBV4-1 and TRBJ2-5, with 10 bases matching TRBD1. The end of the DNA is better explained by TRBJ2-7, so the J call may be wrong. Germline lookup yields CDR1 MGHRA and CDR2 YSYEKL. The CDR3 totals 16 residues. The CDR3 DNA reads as TGCGCCAGCAGCCAAGTCGACCGGACAGGGGGGAACGAGCAGTACTTC. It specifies CASSQVDRTGGNEQYF.

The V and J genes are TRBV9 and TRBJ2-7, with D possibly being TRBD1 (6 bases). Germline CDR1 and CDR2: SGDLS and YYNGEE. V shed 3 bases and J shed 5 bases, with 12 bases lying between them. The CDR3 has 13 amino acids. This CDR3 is CASSDRQENEQYF. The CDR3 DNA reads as TGTGCCAGCAGCGACCGACAGGAAAACGAGCAGTACTTC. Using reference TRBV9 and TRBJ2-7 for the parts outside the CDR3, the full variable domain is DSGVTQTPKHLITATGQRVTLRCSPRSGDLSVYWYQQSLDQGLQFLIQYYNGEERAKGNILERFSAQQFPDLHSELNLSSLELGDSALYFCASSDRQENEQYFGPGTRLTVT.

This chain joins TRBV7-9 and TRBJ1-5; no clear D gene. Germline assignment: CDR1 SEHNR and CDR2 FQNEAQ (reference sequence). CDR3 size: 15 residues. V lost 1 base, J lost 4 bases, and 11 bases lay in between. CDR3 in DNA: TGTGCCAGCAGCTTAGGAGGTCAGAATAATCAGCCCCAGCATTTT. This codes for CASSLGGQNNQPQHF.

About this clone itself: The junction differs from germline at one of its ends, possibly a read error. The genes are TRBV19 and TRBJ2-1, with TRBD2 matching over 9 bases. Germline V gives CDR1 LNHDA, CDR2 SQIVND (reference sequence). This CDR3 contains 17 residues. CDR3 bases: TGTGCCAGTAGGATAGACGCTTCTAGCGGGGCGTGGAATGAGCAGTTCTTC. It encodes CASRIDASSGAWNEQFF.

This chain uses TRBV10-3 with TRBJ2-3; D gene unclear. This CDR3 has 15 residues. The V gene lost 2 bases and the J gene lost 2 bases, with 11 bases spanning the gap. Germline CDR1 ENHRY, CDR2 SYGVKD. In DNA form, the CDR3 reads TGTGCCATCAGTGAGGACGCGGTGGCCACAGATACGCAGTATTTT. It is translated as CAISEDAVATDTQYF.

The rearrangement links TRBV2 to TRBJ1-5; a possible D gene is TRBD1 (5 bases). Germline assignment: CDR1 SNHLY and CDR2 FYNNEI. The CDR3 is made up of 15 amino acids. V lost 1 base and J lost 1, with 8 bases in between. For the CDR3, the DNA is TGTGCCAGCAGTGAAGTGAGGGGCAGCAATCAGCCCCAGCATTTT. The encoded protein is CASSEVRGSNQPQHF. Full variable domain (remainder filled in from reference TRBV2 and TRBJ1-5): EPEVTQTPSHQVTQMGQEVILRCVPISNHLYFYWYRQILGQKVEFLVSFYNNEISEKSEIFDDQFSVERPDGSNFTLKIRSTKLEDSAMYFCASSEVRGSNQPQHFGDGTRLSIL.

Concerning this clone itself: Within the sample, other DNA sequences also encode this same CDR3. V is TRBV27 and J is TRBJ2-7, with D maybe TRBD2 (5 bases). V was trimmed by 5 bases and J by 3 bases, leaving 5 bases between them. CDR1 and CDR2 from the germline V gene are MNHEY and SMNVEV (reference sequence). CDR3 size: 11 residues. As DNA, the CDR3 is TGTGCCAGCAGTAGCGGCTACGAGCAGTACTTC. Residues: CASSSGYEQYF.

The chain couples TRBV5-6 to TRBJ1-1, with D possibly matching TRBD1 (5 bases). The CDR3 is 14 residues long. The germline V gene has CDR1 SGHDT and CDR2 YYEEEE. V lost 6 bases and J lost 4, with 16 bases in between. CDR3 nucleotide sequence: TGTGCCAGCACCTTCGGGGGTGGGGTCACTGAAGCTTTCTTT. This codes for CASTFGGGVTEAFF.

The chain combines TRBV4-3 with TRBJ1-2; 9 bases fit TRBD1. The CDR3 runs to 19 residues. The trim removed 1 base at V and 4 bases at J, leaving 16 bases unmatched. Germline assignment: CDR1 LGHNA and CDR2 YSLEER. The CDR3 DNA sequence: TGCGCCAGCAGCCAAGTGACCCGGACAGGGGATTACTTCGGCTATGGCTACACCTTC. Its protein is CASSQVTRTGDYFGYGYTF.

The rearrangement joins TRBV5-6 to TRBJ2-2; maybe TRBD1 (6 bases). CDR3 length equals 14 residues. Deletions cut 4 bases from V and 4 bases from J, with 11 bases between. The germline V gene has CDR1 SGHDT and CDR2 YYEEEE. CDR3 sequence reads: CASSPTGSTGELFF. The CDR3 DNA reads TGTGCCAGCAGCCCAACAGGGTCCACCGGGGAGCTGTTTTTT.

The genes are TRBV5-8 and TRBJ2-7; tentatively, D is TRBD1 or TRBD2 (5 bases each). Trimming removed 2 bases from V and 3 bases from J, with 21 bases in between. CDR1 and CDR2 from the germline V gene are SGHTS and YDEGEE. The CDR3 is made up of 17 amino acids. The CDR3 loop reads CASSFGTWGIGDYEQYF. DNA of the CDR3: TGTGCCAGCAGCTTCGGGACCTGGGGCATAGGAGACTACGAGCAGTACTTC. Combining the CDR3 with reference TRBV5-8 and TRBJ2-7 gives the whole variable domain EAGVTQSPTHLIKTRGQQATLRCSPISGHTSVYWYQQALGLGLQFLLWYDEGEERNRGNFPPRFSGRQFPNYSSELNVNALELEDSALYLCASSFGTWGIGDYEQYFGPGTRLTVT.

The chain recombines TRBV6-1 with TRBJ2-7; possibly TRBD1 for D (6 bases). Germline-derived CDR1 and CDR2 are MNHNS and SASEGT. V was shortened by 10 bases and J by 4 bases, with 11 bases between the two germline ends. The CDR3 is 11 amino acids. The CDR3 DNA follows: TGTGCCACCTCGACAGGATACGAGCAGTACTTC. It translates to CATSTGYEQYF.

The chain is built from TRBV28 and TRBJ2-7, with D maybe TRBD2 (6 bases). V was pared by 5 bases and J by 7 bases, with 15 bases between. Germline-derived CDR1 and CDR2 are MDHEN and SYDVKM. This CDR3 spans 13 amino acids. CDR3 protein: CASSPRGGREQYF. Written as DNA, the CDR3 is TGTGCCAGCAGTCCCCGTGGGGGGAGAGAGCAGTACTTC.

The CDR3 sequence is CASSPERESHYKAFF. The DNA for the CDR3 is TGCGCCAGCAGCCCAGAGAGAGAAAGCCATTATAAAGCTTTCTTT. The chain carries TRBV5-1 and TRBJ1-1; unclear D gene. V lost 4 bases and J lost 9, with 22 bases in between. The V gene's germline CDR1 is SGHRS and CDR2 YFSETQ. The CDR3 has 15 residues. Complete variable domain (other parts from reference TRBV5-1 and TRBJ1-1): KAGVTQTPRYLIKTRGQQVTLSCSPISGHRSVSWYQQTPGQGLQFLFEYFSETQRNKGNFPGRFSGRQFSNSRSEMNVSTLELGDSALYLCASSPERESHYKAFFGQGTRLTVV.

CDR3 bases: TGTGCCAGCAGTTACTCGGACAGGGGATCGTACGAGCAGTACTTC. Its translation is CASSYSDRGSYEQYF. V and J are TRBV6-5 and TRBJ2-7, with TRBD1 matching over 9 bases. The ends lost 0 bases at V and 4 bases at J; junction bases unmatched: 4. Germline V gene sequence: CDR1 MNHEY, CDR2 SVGAGI. The CDR3 covers 15 residues.

For the CDR3, the DNA is TGTGCCAGCAGTTTAGCGCTAGCGGGAGTCTTCAATGAGCAGTTCTTC. This sequence encodes CASSLALAGVFNEQFF. The rearrangement uses TRBV28 and TRBJ2-1, with 10 bases identical to TRBD2. V was clipped by 2 bases and J by 6 bases; unmatched bases: 7. CDR1 is MDHEN, CDR2 SYDVKM, per germline. The CDR3 is 16 residues long.